Described below is a single T cell receptor (beta chain) sequence and its context. The sample belongs to a study of blood T cell repertoires in COVID-19. The CDR3 runs to 13 residues. With 6 bases removed from V and 1 base from J, the gap between germline ends came to 9 bases. Germline lookup yields CDR1 MRHNA and CDR2 SNTAGT. The data were produced by immunoSEQ multiplex PCR, yet TCRdb's version contains in-frame clones alone and is incomplete. Of 250,000 to 300,000 clones in the sample, over 75% were seen once. Assignment of participants to cohorts was predicated upon participant-reported clinical history.

Sequencing was performed on PBMCs or T cells enriched from blood (not recorded which). The chain combines TRBV6-4 with TRBJ1-1, with a weak D call TRBD1 (5 bases). This TCR was sampled from a young man who had recovered from COVID-19. The CDR3 spells CASSQDRNTEAFF. CDR3 sequence (DNA): TGTGCCAGCAGCCAAGACAGGAACACTGAAGCTTTCTTT.